Following are 12 T cell receptor beta chains from one sample sequenced in a study of CD8+CD57+ T cells in acquired aplastic anemia. According to the study, genomic DNA was the template for TCR beta VDJ and CDR3 profiling. TCRdb independently ran MiXCR on the reads; one entry per CDR3 protein. The sample gives roughly 200,000 distinct CDR3 sequences, around 60% of which show up once; approximately 32% is in the top ten. Sequencing input: sorted CD4+, CD8+, or CD8+CD57+ T cells (not recorded which) from PBMCs. Every receptor here comes from a human donor in good health.

This clonotype was observed a single time. This rearrangement joins TRBV7-8 to TRBJ2-3; 9 positions match TRBD2. Per germline, CDR1 SGHVS and CDR2 FQNEAQ. V lost 3 bases, J lost 4 bases, and 5 bases stayed unmatched. The CDR3 runs 15 residues. CDR3 region: CASSFSGGPADTQYF. CDR3 nucleotides: TGTGCCAGCAGCTTCAGCGGGGGGCCCGCAGATACGCAGTATTTT.

The CDR3 DNA reads TGTGCCAGCAGCTTAGGGACTAGCGGGGAAGGAAAGTGGGGCGCAGATACGCAGTATTTT. It encodes CASSLGTSGEGKWGADTQYF. The V and J genes are TRBV7-6 and TRBJ2-3; the match to TRBD2 covers 12 bases. This CDR3 is 20 amino acids long. Germline-derived CDR1 and CDR2 are SGHVS and FNYEAQ. V gave up 1 base and J gave up 4 bases; unmatched junction bases: 15.

This clonotype was detected a few times. The chain uses TRBV7-2 and TRBJ2-7, with D perhaps assigned TRBD1 or TRBD2 (6 bases each). CDR3 length: 16 residues. Germline V gives CDR1 SGHTA, CDR2 FQGNSA. V was trimmed by 3 bases and J by 4 bases, leaving 19 bases between them. CDR3 DNA sequence: TGTGCCAGCAGCTTTTCTAGTACAGGGAGGCGATACGAGCAGTACTTC. It translates to CASSFSSTGRRYEQYF. The variable domain in full, with the rest retrieved from reference TRBV7-2 and TRBJ2-7, is GAGVSQSPSNKVTEKGKDVELRCDPISGHTALYWYRQSLGQGLEFLIYFQGNSAPDKSGLPSDRFSAERTGGSVSTLTIQRTQQEDSAVYLCASSFSSTGRRYEQYFGPGTRLTVT.

V and J are TRBV9 and TRBJ2-3; 10 bases are shared with TRBD2. Germline trimming cut 4 bases from V and 3 bases from J; bases unmatched to any gene: 5. CDR1 and CDR2 from the germline V gene are SGDLS and YYNGEE. The CDR3 has 15 residues. The CDR3 loop reads CASSSSGSGTDTQYF. CDR3 in DNA: TGTGCCAGCAGCTCTAGCGGGAGTGGTACAGATACGCAGTATTTT.

V is TRBV7-8 and J is TRBJ2-7, with 11 bases matching TRBD2. Germline loops: CDR1 SGHVS, CDR2 FQNEAQ. Trimming at V came to 4 bases and at J to 3 bases, leaving 5 bases not matched to a gene. CDR3 length equals 15 residues. The CDR3 loop is CASSSGTSGVYEQYF. CDR3 bases: TGTGCCAGCAGCTCCGGGACTAGCGGAGTCTACGAGCAGTACTTC.

The V gene is TRBV29-1, the J gene TRBJ1-1, with D perhaps TRBD1 (5 bases). Trimming stripped 3 bases from V and 10 bases from J, with 12 bases between. The germline CDR1 and CDR2 sequences are SQVTM and ANQGSEA. This CDR3 contains 11 residues. The CDR3, as DNA: TGCAGCGTTGACAGGGATCTTGGAGCTTTCTTT. Translated, it gives CSVDRDLGAFF.

The chain couples TRBV10-3 to TRBJ2-3; 8 bases are a match to TRBD2. The V gene end was trimmed by 6 bases and the J gene end by 2 bases; junction bases not matched to a gene: 7. The CDR3 totals 15 residues. Per the germline V gene, CDR1 is ENHRY and CDR2 is SYGVKD. Here the CDR3 reads CAISQRGPPTDTQYF. For the CDR3, the DNA is TGTGCCATCAGCCAGCGGGGGCCGCCCACAGATACGCAGTATTTT.

V and J are TRBV2 and TRBJ1-1; D not certain. Germline-derived CDR1 and CDR2 are SNHLY and FYNNEI. There are 13 residues in the CDR3. Trimming cost V 7 bases and J 1 base, with 10 bases left between them. CDR3 nucleotide sequence: TGTGCCAGCAATGGGGAAAGGAACACTGAAGCTTTCTTT. It is translated as CASNGERNTEAFF.

The V call is TRBV20-1, the J call TRBJ1-1, with 9 bases aligning to TRBD1. Germline values: CDR1 DFQATT, CDR2 SNEGSKA (reference sequence). This CDR3 has 14 residues. J gave up 4 bases and V 6 bases, and 9 bases lay outside the gene matches. The CDR3 here is CSAPGQGWFTEAFF. The CDR3 bases are TGCAGTGCCCCAGGACAGGGGTGGTTCACTGAAGCTTTCTTT.

The genes are TRBV7-9 and TRBJ1-1; no reliable D call. V lost 6 bases and J 5 bases, leaving 10 bases between the germline ends. This CDR3 has 12 residues. The V gene's germline CDR1 is SEHNR and CDR2 FQNEAQ (reference sequence). The CDR3 DNA reads TGTGCCAGCAGTTACTACCGAACTGAAGCTTTCTTT. Protein product: CASSYYRTEAFF.

V gene TRBV5-1 combines with J gene TRBJ1-2, with D tentatively TRBD1 (6 bases). V lost 4 bases and J 8 bases, leaving 27 bases between the germline ends. Germline V gene sequence: CDR1 SGHRS, CDR2 YFSETQ. The CDR3 length is 17 residues. The CDR3 sequence: CASSPGGGQTSSNGYTF. Here the CDR3 DNA reads TGCGCCAGCAGCCCGGGGGGGGGCCAGACCTCATCGAACGGCTACACCTTC.

This clonotype was picked up a small number of times. The chain combines TRBV7-8 with TRBJ2-2; D unresolved. The CDR3 sequence is 15 residues long. V lost 7 bases and J 1 base, leaving 13 bases between the germline ends. CDR1 is SGHVS and CDR2 is FQNEAQ in the germline V gene. CDR3 in amino acids: CASTKWDVNTGELFF. CDR3 nucleotide sequence: TGTGCCAGCACCAAATGGGATGTGAACACCGGGGAGCTGTTTTTT.